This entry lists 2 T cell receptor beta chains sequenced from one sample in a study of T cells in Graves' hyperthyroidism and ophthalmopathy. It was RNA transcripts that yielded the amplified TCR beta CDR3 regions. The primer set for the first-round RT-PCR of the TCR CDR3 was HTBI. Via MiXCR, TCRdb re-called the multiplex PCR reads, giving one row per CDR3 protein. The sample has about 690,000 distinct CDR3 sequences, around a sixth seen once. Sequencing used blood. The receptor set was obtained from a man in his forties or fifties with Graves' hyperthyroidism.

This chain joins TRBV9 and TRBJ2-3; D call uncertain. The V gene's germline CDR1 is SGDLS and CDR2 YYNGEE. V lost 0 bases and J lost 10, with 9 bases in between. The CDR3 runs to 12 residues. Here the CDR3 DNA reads TGTGCCAGCAGCGTAGGATTTGAGGCGCAGTATTTT. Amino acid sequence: CASSVGFEAQYF.

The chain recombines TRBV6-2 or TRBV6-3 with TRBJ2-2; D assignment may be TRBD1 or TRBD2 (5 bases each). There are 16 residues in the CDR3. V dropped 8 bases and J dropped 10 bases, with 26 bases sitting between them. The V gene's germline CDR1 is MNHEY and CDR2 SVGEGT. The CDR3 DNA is TGTGCCAGCGGGAGATGGCGGCAAACAGGACATAAGGAGCTGTTTTTT. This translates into CASGRWRQTGHKELFF.